This TCR beta chain is from a study of shared clonotypes between healthy human individuals. Study-level information: Researchers drew samples from two women and a few men aged 18 to 49.

In regard to this clone: Antigen specificity is unknown.

For sorted subsets, 200 ng DNA per replicate equaled 30,000 or so T cell genomes. Clones were sequenced by immunoSEQ multiplex PCR, and TCRdb holds only the in-frame ones, with some missing. The sample yields some 2,500,000 clones, 85% to 95% seen once. Whole-study results and caveats: Relative to memory subsets, naive subsets generally showed larger estimated richness. Sharing across four donors was highest in naive CD4 (around 5%) and lowest in memory CD8 (roughly 0.4%).

There are 16 residues in the CDR3. Germline V gives CDR1 SGHAT, CDR2 FQNNGV. With 1 base removed from V and 0 bases from J, the gap between germline ends came to 13 bases. V usage is TRBV11-2 and J usage is TRBJ2-7; TRBD1 might be the D (6 bases). This TCR was sampled from a man between 18 and 35 years old in good health. Some clones in this sample may be carry-over from other donors' samples. The sequenced sample consisted of naive CD4+ T cells from PBMCs. Sample subset: CD45RA+ positively selected. The CDR3 spells CASSLVGQLSSYEQYF. CDR3 nucleotides: TGTGCCAGCAGCTTAGTCGGACAGTTGAGCTCCTACGAGCAGTACTTC.